These 32 T cell receptor beta chains came from one sample sequenced in a study of shared clonotypes between healthy human individuals. Data came from immunoSEQ multiplex PCR; TCRdb stores just in-frame clones and leaves some out. The sample includes roughly 1.5 million clones, about 98% of them seen just once. Input material: naive CD4+ T cells sorted from blood. The subset: CD45RA+ positively selected. The receptors here all came from a man aged 25-40 years in good health.

V usage is TRBV9 and J usage is TRBJ2-2; 9 positions agree with TRBD1. V lost 0 bases and J lost 6; bases outside the gene matches: 15. The CDR3 extends over 19 amino acids. Germline V CDR1 and CDR2: SGDLS, YYNGEE. The CDR3 spells CASSVENSPRDRVAGELFF. The CDR3 DNA reads TGTGCCAGCAGCGTAGAAAATTCCCCCCGGGACAGGGTTGCCGGGGAGCTGTTTTTT.

The chain employs TRBV7-3 and TRBJ2-1; TRBD1 agrees at 9 bases. The CDR3 runs to 15 residues. The germline gives CDR1 SGHTA, CDR2 FQGTGA. V gave up 3 bases and J gave up 4 bases; unmatched junction bases: 4. The CDR3 DNA sequence: TGTGCCAGCAGCTTGTCGGGACAGGGATACAATGAGCAGTTCTTC. The encoded protein is CASSLSGQGYNEQFF.

The chain combines TRBV5-1 with TRBJ1-2; possible D gene TRBD1, 5 bases. Trimming left V 4 bases short and J 3 bases short, with 10 bases between. The CDR3 covers 13 residues. CDR1 is SGHRS and CDR2 is YFSETQ in the germline V gene. CDR3 coding DNA: TGCGCCAGCAGCCCAGACAGCCACTATGGCTACACCTTC. It encodes CASSPDSHYGYTF.

The chain has TRBV9 and TRBJ2-7; TRBD1 or TRBD2 may be the D gene (6 bases each). With 3 bases removed from V and 2 bases from J, the gap between germline ends came to 18 bases. The V gene's germline CDR1 is SGDLS and CDR2 YYNGEE. CDR3 length: 16 residues. The CDR3 region has the DNA TGTGCCAGCAGCGAGGGGGTCGGGACTTTACCCTACGAGCAGTACTTC. This codes for CASSEGVGTLPYEQYF.

The rearrangement joins TRBV28 to TRBJ2-7; a possible D gene is TRBD1 (6 bases). CDR1 MDHEN and CDR2 SYDVKM come from the germline V gene. Trimming left V 7 bases short and J 4 bases short, with 14 bases between. The CDR3 totals 13 residues. CDR3 in DNA: TGTGCCAGCATAGGGCAGGGGATTTACGAGCAGTACTTC. This codes for CASIGQGIYEQYF.

The genes are TRBV5-4 and TRBJ2-1, with a possible D match to TRBD2 (6 bases). Germline lookup yields CDR1 SGHNT and CDR2 YYREEE (reference sequence). V lost 4 bases to trimming and J lost 6 bases, with 14 bases between them. This CDR3 comprises 14 residues. The CDR3 DNA reads as TGTGCCAGCAGCCCGGGGGTCCCCCCCAATGAGCAGTTCTTC. Residues: CASSPGVPPNEQFF.

The V gene is TRBV29-1, the J gene TRBJ2-5, with D possibly being TRBD2 (6 bases). The CDR3 runs 15 residues. V dropped 0 bases and J dropped 4 bases, with 15 bases sitting between them. Germline CDR1 is SQVTM and CDR2 is ANQGSEA. The CDR3 loop reads CSVEDPGLRGETQYF. The CDR3 region has the DNA TGCAGCGTTGAAGATCCAGGGCTGCGGGGAGAGACCCAGTACTTC.

This clone appeared once. In nucleotides, the CDR3 is TGCGCCAGCAGCCACCCGGAGGGGGCAGAGCAGTTCTTC. It is translated as CASSHPEGAEQFF. The V call is TRBV4-3, the J call TRBJ2-1, with D tentatively TRBD1 (7 bases). Germline values: CDR1 LGHNA, CDR2 YSLEER. The CDR3 is made up of 13 amino acids. V was trimmed by 3 bases and J by 10 bases, leaving 13 bases between them.

This rearrangement joins TRBV6-6 to TRBJ2-5, with D possibly TRBD2 on 7 matching bases. CDR1 and CDR2 from the germline V gene are MNHNY and SVGAGI (reference sequence). V lost 6 bases and J 5 bases, leaving 19 bases between the germline ends. This CDR3 spans 15 amino acids. CDR3 amino acids: CASSTRDKGGETQYF. CDR3 nucleotides: TGTGCCAGCAGCACTCGGGACAAGGGAGGGGAGACCCAGTACTTC.

The chain recombines TRBV5-8 with TRBJ1-2; D ambiguous. Trimming shortened V by 1 base and J by 8 bases, and 9 bases separated the two germline ends. The CDR3 contains 12 residues. Germline CDR1 SGHTS, CDR2 YDEGEE. The DNA of the CDR3 is TGTGCCAGCAGCTTGACCGACGCCGGCTACACCTTC. Its protein is CASSLTDAGYTF.

CDR3 in DNA: TGCGCCAGCAGCCCACTAGCGGGGGAAAGCACAGATACGCAGTATTTT. Its translation is CASSPLAGESTDTQYF. The V gene is TRBV10-2, the J gene TRBJ2-3, with 11 bases aligning to TRBD2. CDR1 and CDR2 from the germline V gene are WSHSY and SAAADI. The junction had 5 bases not matched to a gene; V was cut back by 6 bases and J by 0 bases. This CDR3 is built from 16 residues.

The gene calls are TRBV2 and TRBJ2-7; D is possibly TRBD1 (5 bases). The CDR3 loop spans 15 amino acids. The germline gives CDR1 SNHLY, CDR2 FYNNEI. Trimming cost V 3 bases and J 1 base, with 13 bases left between them. CDR3 in DNA: TGTGCCAGCAGTGATGTGACAGCCGATTCCTACGAGCAGTACTTC. Translated, it gives CASSDVTADSYEQYF.

V usage is TRBV4-3 and J usage is TRBJ1-4, with TRBD1 identical over 8 bases. The ends lost 4 bases at V and 0 bases at J; junction bases unmatched: 4. Germline CDR1 is LGHNA and CDR2 is YSLEER. The CDR3 covers 16 residues. The CDR3 region is CASSLQGGATNEKLFF. The CDR3 coding sequence is TGCGCCAGCAGCCTACAGGGGGGTGCAACTAATGAAAAACTGTTTTTT.

This chain joins TRBV4-2 and TRBJ2-3; no reliable D call. V lost 0 bases and J lost 1, with 8 bases in between. The CDR3 loop spans 15 amino acids. Germline values: CDR1 LGHNA, CDR2 YNFKEQ. The DNA for the CDR3 is TGTGCCAGCAGCCAAGAAAGCCCCGGCACAGATACGCAGTATTTT. It specifies CASSQESPGTDTQYF.

J is TRBJ1-3 and V is TRBV18; perhaps TRBD1 as D (5 bases). The CDR3 loop spans 17 amino acids. V lost 1 base to trimming and J lost 0 bases, with 13 bases between them. Germline CDR1 and CDR2: KGHSH and LQKENI. DNA of the CDR3: TGTGCCAGCTCACCACTTCCACAGGCGGTCTCTGGAAACACCATATATTTT. Translation gives CASSPLPQAVSGNTIYF.

DNA for the CDR3: TGTGCCAGCAGCTTTGGGGTAGATACGCAGTATTTT. Residues: CASSFGVDTQYF. The V gene is TRBV7-8, the J gene TRBJ2-3; D is undetermined. CDR3 length equals 12 residues. Between the trimmed V and J ends, which lost 3 bases and 5 bases, there was a span of 6 bases. CDR1 is SGHVS and CDR2 is FQNEAQ in the germline V gene.

The rearrangement uses TRBV7-2 and TRBJ2-1; no definite D call. The CDR3 loop spans 15 amino acids. V was cut by 1 base and J by 0 bases, with 7 bases left in between. The germline V gene encodes CDR1 SGHTA and CDR2 FQGNSA. CDR3 sequence: CASSLERTSYNEQFF. As DNA, the CDR3 is TGTGCCAGCAGCTTAGAACGAACCTCCTACAATGAGCAGTTCTTC.

This chain joins TRBV28 and TRBJ1-5; D gene uncertain. V lost 5 bases and J lost 6, with 20 bases in between. The CDR3 runs 16 residues. CDR1 and CDR2 (germline): MDHEN, SYDVKM. In DNA, the CDR3 is TGTGCCAGCAGTGCACATCTAACTTTGGGCAGTCAGCCCCAGCATTTT. It codes for CASSAHLTLGSQPQHF.

This chain joins TRBV4-1 and TRBJ2-1; TRBD2 is a possible D gene (6 bases). Trimming took off 1 base at V and 4 bases at J, with 11 bases between the two ends. This CDR3 is 15 amino acids long. Germline CDR1 is MGHRA and CDR2 is YSYEKL. As DNA, the CDR3 is TGCGCCAGCAGCCAAGGGGCTAGCGAGTACAATGAGCAGTTCTTC. Protein: CASSQGASEYNEQFF.

This chain connects TRBV5-6 to TRBJ2-3, with a possible D match to TRBD2 (5 bases). Germline V CDR1 and CDR2: SGHDT, YYEEEE. CDR3 length: 15 amino acids. The V end lost 1 base, the J end lost 2 bases, and 11 bases lay between the germline ends. The CDR3 region is CASSLLGANTDTQYF. CDR3 coding DNA: TGTGCCAGCAGCTTGTTGGGAGCGAACACAGATACGCAGTATTTT. The variable domain in full, completed from reference TRBV5-6 and TRBJ2-3, reads DAGVTQSPTHLIKTRGQQVTLRCSPKSGHDTVSWYQQALGQGPQFIFQYYEEEERQRGNFPDRFSGHQFPNYSSELNVNALLLGDSALYLCASSLLGANTDTQYFGPGTRLTVL.

The V gene is TRBV19, the J gene TRBJ1-4; D is ambiguous. The CDR3 is made up of 14 amino acids. V dropped 7 bases and J dropped 6 bases, with 15 bases sitting between them. In germline, CDR1 is LNHDA, CDR2 SQIVND (reference sequence). The CDR3 DNA follows: TGTGCCAGTAAGGTCGGGGAATCCTATGAAAAACTGTTTTTT. Translating it yields CASKVGESYEKLFF.

The CDR3 region is CASSSYSRGTGELFF. For the CDR3, the DNA is TGCGCCAGCAGCTCCTATTCGCGGGGCACCGGGGAGCTGTTTTTT. The V and J genes are TRBV5-1 and TRBJ2-2, with D perhaps matching TRBD2 (6 bases). Trimming removed 3 bases at V and 4 bases at J, with 13 bases between. The CDR3 sequence is 15 residues long. The V gene's germline CDR1 is SGHRS and CDR2 YFSETQ.

This chain uses TRBV7-8 with TRBJ2-5; D remains ambiguous. CDR3 length: 14 amino acids. Germline V lookup: CDR1 SGHVS, CDR2 FQNEAQ. V gave up 4 bases and J gave up 5 bases, with 14 bases separating them. CDR3 region: CASSSRPLGETQYF. For the CDR3, the DNA is TGTGCCAGCAGCTCCCGGCCCCTTGGGGAGACCCAGTACTTC. Full variable domain (rest looked up from reference TRBV7-8 and TRBJ2-5): GAGVSQSPRYKVAKRGQDVALRCDPISGHVSLFWYQQALGQGPEFLTYFQNEAQLDKSGLPSDRFFAERPEGSVSTLKIQRTQQEDSAVYLCASSSRPLGETQYFGPGTRLLVL.

The V and J genes are TRBV10-1 and TRBJ2-5; TRBD2 might be the D (5 bases). V was shortened by 6 bases and J by 7 bases, with 15 bases between the two germline ends. The CDR3 sequence is 13 residues long. CDR1 and CDR2 (germline): WNHNN, SYGVQD (reference sequence). This CDR3 is CASSPEPRGTQYF. The CDR3 coding sequence is TGCGCCAGCAGCCCTGAACCCCGGGGGACCCAGTACTTC.

V usage is TRBV5-5 and J usage is TRBJ2-1; 9 nucleotides line up with TRBD2. V trimming: 0 bases; J trimming: 2 bases; junction bases outside the gene matches: 6. CDR1 and CDR2 from the germline V gene are SGHKS and YYEKEE (reference sequence). This CDR3 contains 17 residues. CDR3 bases: TGTGCCAGCAGCTTGGAACCGGCTAGCGGGACCTACAATGAGCAGTTCTTC. The encoded protein is CASSLEPASGTYNEQFF.

The V and J genes are TRBV7-2 and TRBJ2-4; D is unclear. The V and J ends lost 6 bases and 0 bases respectively, with 9 bases between them. CDR3 size: 14 residues. The germline CDR1 and CDR2 sequences are SGHTA and FQGNSA. The CDR3 sequence is CASRPNLAKNIQYF. CDR3 DNA: TGTGCCAGCAGACCAAACTTAGCCAAAAACATTCAGTACTTC.

This clone was counted once. This chain uses TRBV27 with TRBJ1-2; 7 bases are shared with TRBD1. CDR3 size: 13 residues. V lost 6 bases and J lost 3; bases outside the gene matches: 4. In germline, CDR1 is MNHEY, CDR2 SMNVEV (reference sequence). Written as DNA, the CDR3 is TGTGCCAGCAGCCAGGGGGTTCACTATGGCTACACCTTC. Translating gives CASSQGVHYGYTF.

V usage is TRBV7-9 and J usage is TRBJ1-4; perhaps TRBD1 as D (5 bases). In germline, CDR1 is SEHNR, CDR2 FQNEAQ (reference sequence). Trimming took off 5 bases at V and 5 bases at J, with 21 bases between the two ends. The CDR3 sequence is 17 residues long. CDR3 amino acids: CASSATLAARVNEKLFF. CDR3 DNA sequence: TGTGCCAGCAGCGCAACATTAGCGGCCAGGGTCAATGAAAAACTGTTTTTT.

V is TRBV21-1 and J is TRBJ2-7; the table's D call TRBD1 went unverified against the DNA. TRBV21-1 has pseudogene status. This CDR3 has 16 amino acids. The CDR3 nucleotides read TGTGCCAGCAGCAGCCCGCGGGACAGCTTCTCCTACGAGCAGTACTTC. It encodes CASSSPRDSFSYEQYF.

The chain employs TRBV11-2 and TRBJ2-7; the D gene is possibly TRBD2 (6 bases). Germline CDR1 reads SGHAT; CDR2 reads FQNNGV. The CDR3 covers 18 residues. Trimming took off 2 bases at V and 1 base at J, with 21 bases between the two ends. CDR3 in amino acids: CASSLSPPGGLVSYEQYF. The CDR3 DNA sequence: TGTGCCAGCAGCTTAAGCCCCCCCGGAGGGCTAGTTTCCTACGAGCAGTACTTC.

This clone was counted once. The rearrangement links TRBV5-1 to TRBJ1-3, with no clear D. CDR1 SGHRS and CDR2 YFSETQ come from the germline V gene. CDR3 length equals 16 residues. V lost 0 bases and J lost 3, with 13 bases in between. CDR3 amino acids: CASSLEVGKGGNTIYF. As DNA, the CDR3 is TGCGCCAGCAGCTTGGAGGTAGGGAAAGGTGGAAACACCATATATTTT.

The gene calls are TRBV27 and TRBJ2-7; TRBD1 or TRBD2 may be the D gene (5 bases each). The germline V and J ends were trimmed by 6 bases and 2 bases, with 14 bases remaining between them. The CDR3 has 14 amino acids. The V gene's germline CDR1 is MNHEY and CDR2 SMNVEV (reference sequence). CDR3 nucleotides: TGTGCCAGCAGCGGGGCTCCCGGGGCCTACGAGCAGTACTTC. Amino acids: CASSGAPGAYEQYF.